The T cell receptor (beta chain) under discussion was sequenced for a study of tissue T cells after allogeneic stem cell transplantation. Study-level findings and limits: Only a limited share of tissue TCRs appeared in blood or spleen. Across patients, clones rarely overlapped, yet motif clusters were shared tissue-specifically.

Sequencing of TCRbeta CDR3 at survey depth gave sequences and template counts. Some clones are missing from TCRdb's copy, which holds only in-frame ones; the method was immunoSEQ multiplex PCR. The sample consists of 20,000 to 25,000 clones, more than 65% of them appearing once. On this clone: Its antigen is not identified. Any gene name here is a mouse gene name. The read ends 1 residue early relative to the CDR3; the germline J gene fills the gap.

From germline, CDR1 is LGHNA and CDR2 YSYQKL. The V gene lost 0 bases and the J gene lost 3 bases, with 6 bases spanning the gap. This CDR3 region has 15 residues. The sequencing sample was made of blood. The TCR comes from a female BALB/c mouse in good health. The MHC haplotype of the strain is H2-d. The chain has TRBV2 and TRBJ1-6; D may be TRBD1 (6 bases). TRBJ1-6 is an ORF for which the function is uncertain. The covered CDR3 bases are TGTGCCAGCAGCCAAGAGGACAGCTATAATTCGCCCCTCTAC. It translates to CASSQEDSYNSPLY. The entire CDR3 is CASSQEDSYNSPLYF.